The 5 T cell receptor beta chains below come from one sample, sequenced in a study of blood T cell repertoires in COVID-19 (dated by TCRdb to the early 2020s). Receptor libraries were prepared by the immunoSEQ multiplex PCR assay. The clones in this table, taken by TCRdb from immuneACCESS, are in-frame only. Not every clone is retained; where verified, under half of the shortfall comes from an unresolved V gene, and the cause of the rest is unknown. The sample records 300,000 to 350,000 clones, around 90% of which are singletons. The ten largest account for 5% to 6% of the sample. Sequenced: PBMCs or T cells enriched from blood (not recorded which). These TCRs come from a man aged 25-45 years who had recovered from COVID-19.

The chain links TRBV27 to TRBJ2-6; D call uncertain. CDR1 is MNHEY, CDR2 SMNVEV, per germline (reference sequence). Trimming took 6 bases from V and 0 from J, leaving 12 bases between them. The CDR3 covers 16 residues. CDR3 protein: CASSLEQYSGANVLTF. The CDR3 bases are TGTGCCAGCAGCCTTGAACAGTACTCTGGGGCCAACGTCCTGACTTTC.

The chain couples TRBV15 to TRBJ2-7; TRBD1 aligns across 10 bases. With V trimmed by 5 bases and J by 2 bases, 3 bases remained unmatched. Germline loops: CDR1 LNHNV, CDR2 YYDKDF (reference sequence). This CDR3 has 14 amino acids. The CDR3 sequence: CATSYGTGAYEQYF. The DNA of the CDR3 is TGTGCCACCAGCTACGGGACAGGGGCCTACGAGCAGTACTTC.

The CDR3 nucleotides are TGTGCCAGCAGTGACAGGTTTAATGGCTACACCTTC. This encodes CASSDRFNGYTF. The chain combines TRBV27 with TRBJ1-2; D is possibly TRBD1 (6 bases). CDR3 size: 12 residues. Germline CDR1 MNHEY, CDR2 SMNVEV (reference sequence). Trimming cost V 5 bases and J 6 bases, with 10 bases left between them.

CDR3 in amino acids: CASNSAGLGAFF. CDR3 nucleotides: TGTGCCAGCAATTCGGCAGGGTTAGGGGCTTTCTTT. The rearrangement uses TRBV2 and TRBJ1-1; the D gene is possibly TRBD1 (5 bases). This CDR3 spans 12 amino acids. The V end was cut by 7 bases, the J end by 11 bases, with 17 bases between. Germline V CDR1 and CDR2: SNHLY, FYNNEI.

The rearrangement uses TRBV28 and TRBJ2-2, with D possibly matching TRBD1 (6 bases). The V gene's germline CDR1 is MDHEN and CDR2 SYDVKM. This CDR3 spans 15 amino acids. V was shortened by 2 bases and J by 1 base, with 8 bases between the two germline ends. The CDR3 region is CASSLMDRNTGELFF. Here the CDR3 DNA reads TGTGCCAGCAGTTTAATGGACAGGAACACCGGGGAGCTGTTTTTT. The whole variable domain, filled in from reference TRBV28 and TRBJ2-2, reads DVKVTQSSRYLVKRTGEKVFLECVQDMDHENMFWYRQDPGLGLRLIYFSYDVKMKEKGDIPEGYSVSREKKERFSLILESASTNQTSMYLCASSLMDRNTGELFFGEGSRLTVL.